This entry features one T cell receptor (beta chain) sequence. This clone was recorded a few times. Its antigen is unknown. No base quality values were provided; no much bigger clone lies one nucleotide off. The library relied on the immunoSEQ multiplex PCR assay. RNA was extracted from all samples and reverse transcribed into cDNA, which served as template for TCR sequencing. SuperScript III was used for first-strand cDNA synthesis, primed with a 2:1 mix of oligo-dT and random hexamers. A synthetic immune receptor repertoire was used to gauge amplification bias, and whatever bias remained was removed computationally. On the study's bioinformatics: Raw reads were preprocessed to remove errors, and CDR3 was defined according to IMGT conventions as the region from the conserved cysteine to phenylalanine. To get clonality, Shannon entropy was normalized by log2 of the number of productive unique TCRs and the result was subtracted from 1. Whether each scalp clone was CD4 or CD8 was inferred by checking scalp TCRbeta sequences against the CD4 and CD8 repertoires from sorted blood. TCRdb mirrors the immuneACCESS table, restricted to in-frame sequences. Some clones are absent from its copies; in checked studies, under half trace to an unresolved V gene, and the reason for the others is unknown. Clone size and the V and J calls come from that table; the DNA yielded D and trimming. This sample is represented by 150,000 to 200,000 clones; about 67% of them were singletons. The ten largest clonotypes hold around 10% of the sample.

The data stem from a study of CD8+ T cells in alopecia areata (dated by TCRdb to about 2018). Background for the entire study: The treated patients, all with moderate-to-severe alopecia areata, were enrolled in an open-label pilot trial of oral tofacitinib given at 5 to 10 mg twice daily. The RNA source kit depended on sample type: the PAXgene miRNA kit for fixed scalp, the miRNeasy kit for PBMCs, and the RNeasy kit for mouse skin. In both human patients and the C3H/HeJ mouse model, the study applied high-throughput TCRbeta sequencing to look at T cell clonal expansion in alopecia areata. Tofacitinib was administered for 6 to 18 months, and 6 months of follow-up off drug were then conducted to assess delayed response and recurrence. Tofacitinib-treated patients had biopsies at baseline and at 4 and 24 weeks of treatment, with a later scalp biopsy in several patients. Scalp tissue and sorted CD4+ and CD8+ peripheral blood T cells from patchy and totalis/universalis alopecia areata patients and from healthy controls were covered by human TCRbeta sequencing. Clonality in the scalp was compared among normal scalp (n=4), patchy alopecia areata scalp (n=8), and alopecia totalis/universalis scalp (n=8). TCRbeta CDR3 regions were amplified by immunoSEQ multiplex PCR with 35 Vbeta forward and 13 Jbeta reverse primers. Here is what the overall study found, with its caveats: Compared with mice, TCR sequences shared between patients were less clear, possibly partly because of HLA diversity across the patient population. Lesional scalp, especially in alopecia totalis/universalis, showed higher clonality and more expanded CD8+ clones than normal scalp, suggesting antigenic drive. Unlike mouse skin, which is dominated by gammadelta T cells, normal human skin has resident alphabeta T cells that are also sequenced, and this complicates analysis of the scalp TCR repertoire.

The CDR3 measures 15 amino acids from cysteine to phenylalanine. CDR3 DNA only is kept here, 45 bases in frame from base 1. Deletion took 0 bases off V and 8 bases off J, with a span of 11 bases between the germline ends. Reading the germline V gene gives CDR1 MNHEY and CDR2 SVGAGI. This specimen's time point label, interpreted: baseline before oral tofacitinib. Lesional scalp punch biopsies and peripheral blood were obtained from alopecia areata patients. PBMCs were separated by density centrifugation and stained for CD3, CD4 and CD8, after which CD4+ and CD8+ T cells were sorted on a FACSAria. This receptor was taken from a human donor with alopecia areata. Here the sequenced sample was CD8+ T cells sorted from blood, taken at week 0. This chain is built from TRBV6-5 and TRBJ1-6; D gene: possibly TRBD1, on 5 matching bases. Here the CDR3 is given as CASSYSAGLHSPLHF. The sequenced DNA is TGTGCCAGCAGTTACTCTGCAGGGCTGCATTCACCCCTCCACTTT.